This T cell receptor (beta chain) is drawn from a study of T cells in Graves' hyperthyroidism and ophthalmopathy. Findings of the study overall: Most thyroid-expanded clonotypes above 0.001 were also found in blood. Patients with ophthalmopathy were separated from those with stable hyperthyroidism by a 13 V-J model.

Notes on this clonotype: Its specificity is not known.

Amplified TCR beta CDR3 regions derived from RNA transcripts. The HTBI primer set drove a first-round RT-PCR of the TCR CDR3. TCRdb itself ran the multiplex PCR reads through MiXCR, one entry per CDR3 protein. The table has about 340,000 distinct CDR3 sequences, 15% to 20% seen once. Hyperthyroidism was newly diagnosed in patients aged 18 to 65 (duration under 2 months). Thyroid ultrasound and orbital computed tomography, with clinical symptoms and serum thyroxine and TRAb, informed diagnoses. This CDR3 contains 15 residues. The germline gives CDR1 SGHDN, CDR2 FVKESK. The V gene lost 2 bases and the J gene lost 4 bases, with 14 bases spanning the gap.

Sequenced material: blood. This sequence was found in a woman in her fifties or sixties with Graves' hyperthyroidism. V usage is TRBV14 and J usage is TRBJ1-2; D ambiguous. The CDR3 reads CASSQIPMESYGYTF. The CDR3 bases are TGTGCCAGCAGCCAAATACCTATGGAGTCCTATGGCTACACCTTC.